This TCR beta chain is from a study of blood T cells in healthy people across ages. Study-wide findings and caveats: Long-lived donors had more naive CD4+ cells and higher diversity than aged donors. Estimates based on one million T cells were treated as lower bounds.

The sample holds many counts of this clonotype. The target antigen is unknown. It was with a sample-barcoded 5' primer and a J-beta primer mix that a second PCR of roughly 7 to 11 cycles was run. The template-switch adaptor, which had 12 random nucleotides, put a tag on each cDNA molecule. TCRdb re-called the 5' RACE reads through MiXCR, storing one row per CDR3 protein. The sample has around 870,000 distinct CDR3 sequences; around 30% are singletons. Germline lookup yields CDR1 KGHSY and CDR2 FQNENV. The CDR3 length is 15 residues. J was trimmed by 7 bases and V by 4 bases; bases with no gene match: 7.

The clonotype originates from an elderly woman in good health. The chain recombines TRBV16 with TRBJ1-4; 9 positions agree with TRBD1. The sequencing input was blood. The CDR3 loop reads CASSPTGTGSEKLFF. The DNA of the CDR3 is TGTGCCAGCAGCCCCACCGGGACAGGGAGTGAAAAACTGTTTTTT.